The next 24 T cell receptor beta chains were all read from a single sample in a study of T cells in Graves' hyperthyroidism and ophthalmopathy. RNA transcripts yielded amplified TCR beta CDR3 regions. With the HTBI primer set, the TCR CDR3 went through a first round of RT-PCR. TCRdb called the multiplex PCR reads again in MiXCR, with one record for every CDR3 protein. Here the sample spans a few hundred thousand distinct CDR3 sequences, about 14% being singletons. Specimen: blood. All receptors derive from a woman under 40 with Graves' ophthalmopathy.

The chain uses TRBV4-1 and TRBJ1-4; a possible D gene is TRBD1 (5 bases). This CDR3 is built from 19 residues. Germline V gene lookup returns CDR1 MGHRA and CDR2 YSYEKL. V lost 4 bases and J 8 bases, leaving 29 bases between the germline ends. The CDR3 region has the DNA TGCGCCAGCAGCCGAGGACTCCGGGCCCGGTCGCAGGGTGGAGAAAAACTGTTTTTT. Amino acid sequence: CASSRGLRARSQGGEKLFF.

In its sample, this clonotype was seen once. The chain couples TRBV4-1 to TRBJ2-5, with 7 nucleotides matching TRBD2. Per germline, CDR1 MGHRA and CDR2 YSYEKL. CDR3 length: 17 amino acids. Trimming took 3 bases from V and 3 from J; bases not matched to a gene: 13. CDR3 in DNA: TGCGCCAGCAGCCAGGATGCGGTCCAGCGGGGAGAAGAGACCCAGTACTTC. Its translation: CASSQDAVQRGEETQYF.

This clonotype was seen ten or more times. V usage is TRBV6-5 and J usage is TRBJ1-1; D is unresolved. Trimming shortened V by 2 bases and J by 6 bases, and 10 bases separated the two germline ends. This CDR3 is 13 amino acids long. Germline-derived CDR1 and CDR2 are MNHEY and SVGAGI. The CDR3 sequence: CASSYDPLPEAFF. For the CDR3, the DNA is TGTGCCAGCAGTTACGACCCACTCCCTGAAGCTTTCTTT.

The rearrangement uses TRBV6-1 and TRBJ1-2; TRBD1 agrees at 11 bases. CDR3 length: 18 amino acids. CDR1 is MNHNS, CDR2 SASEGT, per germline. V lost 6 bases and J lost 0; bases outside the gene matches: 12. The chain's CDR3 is CASRPPRDRGGPNYGYTF. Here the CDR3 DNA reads TGTGCCAGCAGACCACCCCGGGACAGGGGGGGCCCTAACTATGGCTACACCTTC.

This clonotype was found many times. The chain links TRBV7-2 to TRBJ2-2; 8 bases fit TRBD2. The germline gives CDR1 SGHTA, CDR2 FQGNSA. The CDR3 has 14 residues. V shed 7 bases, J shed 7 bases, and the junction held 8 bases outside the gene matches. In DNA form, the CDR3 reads TGTGCCAGCACCACACGGGGGGGCAGCGGGGAGCTGTTTTTT. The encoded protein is CASTTRGGSGELFF. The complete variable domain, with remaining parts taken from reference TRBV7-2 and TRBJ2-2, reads GAGVSQSPSNKVTEKGKDVELRCDPISGHTALYWYRQSLGQGLEFLIYFQGNSAPDKSGLPSDRFSAERTGGSVSTLTIQRTQQEDSAVYLCASTTRGGSGELFFGEGSRLTVL.

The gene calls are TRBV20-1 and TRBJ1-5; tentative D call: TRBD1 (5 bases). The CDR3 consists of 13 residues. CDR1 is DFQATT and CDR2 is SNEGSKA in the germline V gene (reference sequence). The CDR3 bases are TGCAGCGCCGGCGGGGGTCTCAATCAGCCCCAGCATTTT. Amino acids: CSAGGGLNQPQHF.

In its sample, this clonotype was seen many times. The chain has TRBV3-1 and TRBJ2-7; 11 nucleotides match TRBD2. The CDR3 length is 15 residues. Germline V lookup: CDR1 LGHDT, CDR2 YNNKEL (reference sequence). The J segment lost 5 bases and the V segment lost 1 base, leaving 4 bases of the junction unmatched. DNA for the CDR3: TGTGCCAGCAGCCAAGGACTAGCGGGGAGGCACGAGCAGTACTTC. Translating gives CASSQGLAGRHEQYF.

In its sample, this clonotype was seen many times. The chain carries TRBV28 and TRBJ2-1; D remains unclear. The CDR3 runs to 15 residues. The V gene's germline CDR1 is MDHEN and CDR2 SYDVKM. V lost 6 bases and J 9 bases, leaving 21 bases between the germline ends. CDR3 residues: CASSPRGMVHVEQFF. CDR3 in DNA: TGTGCCAGCAGCCCGAGAGGTATGGTCCACGTTGAGCAGTTCTTC. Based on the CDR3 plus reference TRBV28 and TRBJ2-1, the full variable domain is DVKVTQSSRYLVKRTGEKVFLECVQDMDHENMFWYRQDPGLGLRLIYFSYDVKMKEKGDIPEGYSVSREKKERFSLILESASTNQTSMYLCASSPRGMVHVEQFFGPGTRLTVL.

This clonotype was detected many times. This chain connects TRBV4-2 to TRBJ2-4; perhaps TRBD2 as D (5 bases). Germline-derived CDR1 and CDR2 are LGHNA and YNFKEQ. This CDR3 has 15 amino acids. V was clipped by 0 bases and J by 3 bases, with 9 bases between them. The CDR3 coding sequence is TGTGCCAGCAGCCAAGAAAACGGGGTCAAAAACATTCAGTACTTC. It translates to CASSQENGVKNIQYF.

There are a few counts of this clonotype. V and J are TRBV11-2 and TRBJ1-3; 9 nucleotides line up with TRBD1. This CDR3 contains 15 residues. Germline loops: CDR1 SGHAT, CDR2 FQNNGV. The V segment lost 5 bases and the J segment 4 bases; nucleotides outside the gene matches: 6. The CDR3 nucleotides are TGTGCCAGCAGCCAGGGACAGGGTACAGGAAACACCATATATTTT. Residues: CASSQGQGTGNTIYF.

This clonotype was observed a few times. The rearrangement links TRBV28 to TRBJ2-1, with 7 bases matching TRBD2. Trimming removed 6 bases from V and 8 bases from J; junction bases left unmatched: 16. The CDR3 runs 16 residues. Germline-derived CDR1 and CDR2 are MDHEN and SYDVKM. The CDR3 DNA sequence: TGTGCCAGCAGCAACCCCCGTGGACTAGAGGGCGATGAGCAGTTCTTC. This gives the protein CASSNPRGLEGDEQFF.

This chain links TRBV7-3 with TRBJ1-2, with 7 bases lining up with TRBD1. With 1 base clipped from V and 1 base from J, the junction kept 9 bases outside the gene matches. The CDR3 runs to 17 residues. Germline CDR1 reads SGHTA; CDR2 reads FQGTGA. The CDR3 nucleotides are TGTGCCAGCAGCTTAATTGGGGGACAGAGGGGTAACTATGGCTACACCTTC. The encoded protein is CASSLIGGQRGNYGYTF.

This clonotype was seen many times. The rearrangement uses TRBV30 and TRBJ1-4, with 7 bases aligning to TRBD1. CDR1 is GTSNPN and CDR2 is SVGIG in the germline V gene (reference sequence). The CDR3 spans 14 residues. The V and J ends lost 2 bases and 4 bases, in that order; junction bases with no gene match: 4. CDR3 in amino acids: CAWSRQGVNEKLFF. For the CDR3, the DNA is TGTGCCTGGAGTCGACAGGGAGTTAATGAAAAACTGTTTTTT. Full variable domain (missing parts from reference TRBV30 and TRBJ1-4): SQTIHQWPATLVQPVGSPLSLECTVEGTSNPNLYWYRQAAGRGLQLLFYSVGIGQISSEVPQNLSASRPQDRQFILSSKKLLLSDSGFYLCAWSRQGVNEKLFFGSGTQLSVL.

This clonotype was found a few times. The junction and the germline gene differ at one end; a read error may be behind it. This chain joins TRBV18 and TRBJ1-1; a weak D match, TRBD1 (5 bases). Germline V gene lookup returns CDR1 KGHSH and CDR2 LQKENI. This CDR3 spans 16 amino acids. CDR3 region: CASPPKGLGPGTEAFF. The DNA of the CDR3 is TGTGCCAGCCCACCTAAGGGGCTGGGGCCCGGGACTGAAGCTTTCTTT. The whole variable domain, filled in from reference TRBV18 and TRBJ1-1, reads NAGVMQNPRHLVRRRGQEARLRCSPMKGHSHVYWYRQLPEEGLKFMVYLQKENIIDESGMPKERFSAEFPKEGPSILRIQQVVRGDSAAYFCASPPKGLGPGTEAFFGQGTRLTVV.

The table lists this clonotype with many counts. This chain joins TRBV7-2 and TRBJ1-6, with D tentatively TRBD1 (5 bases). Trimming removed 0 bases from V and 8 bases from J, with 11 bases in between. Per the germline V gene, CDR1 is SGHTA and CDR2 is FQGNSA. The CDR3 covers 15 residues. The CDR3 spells CASSLAWAGDSPLHF. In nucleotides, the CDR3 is TGTGCCAGCAGCTTAGCTTGGGCGGGGGATTCACCCCTCCACTTT.

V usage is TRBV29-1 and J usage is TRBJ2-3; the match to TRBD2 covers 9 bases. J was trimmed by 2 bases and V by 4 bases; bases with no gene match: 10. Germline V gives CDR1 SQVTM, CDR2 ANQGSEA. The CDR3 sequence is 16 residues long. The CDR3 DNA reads TGCAGCGTTGGTTGGCGGGAGGGCCCACACACAGATACGCAGTATTTT. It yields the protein CSVGWREGPHTDTQYF.

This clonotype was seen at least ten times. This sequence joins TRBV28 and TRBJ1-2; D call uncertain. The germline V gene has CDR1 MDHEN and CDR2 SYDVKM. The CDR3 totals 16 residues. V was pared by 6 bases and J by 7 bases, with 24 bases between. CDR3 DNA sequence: TGTGCCAGCAGCCCCCCGCGGGATTGGTCTATCGCTGGCTACACCTTC. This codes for CASSPPRDWSIAGYTF.

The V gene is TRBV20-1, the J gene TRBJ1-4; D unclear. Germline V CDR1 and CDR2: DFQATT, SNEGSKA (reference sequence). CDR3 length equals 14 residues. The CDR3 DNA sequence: TGCAGCCACCTTCGTGGGATCCGAAATGAAAAACTGTTTTTT. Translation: CSHLRGIRNEKLFF.

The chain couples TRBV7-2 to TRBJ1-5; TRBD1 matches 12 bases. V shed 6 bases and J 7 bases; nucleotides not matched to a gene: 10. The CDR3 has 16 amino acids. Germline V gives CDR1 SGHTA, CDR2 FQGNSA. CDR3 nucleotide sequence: TGTGCCAGCAGTGCCCCCGGGACAGGGGGCCGGCAGCCCCAGCATTTT. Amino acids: CASSAPGTGGRQPQHF.

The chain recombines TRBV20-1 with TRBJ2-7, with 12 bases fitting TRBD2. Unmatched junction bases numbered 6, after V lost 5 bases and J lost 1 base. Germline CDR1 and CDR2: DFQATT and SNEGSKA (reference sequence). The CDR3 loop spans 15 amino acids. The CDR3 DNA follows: TGCAGTGCTCCACGGACTAGCGGGGTTTCCTACGAGCAGTACTTC. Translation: CSAPRTSGVSYEQYF.

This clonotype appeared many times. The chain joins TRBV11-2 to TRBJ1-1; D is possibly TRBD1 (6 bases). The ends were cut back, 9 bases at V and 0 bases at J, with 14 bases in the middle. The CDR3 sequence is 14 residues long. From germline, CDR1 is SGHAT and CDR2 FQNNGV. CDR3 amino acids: CASKNGQMNTEAFF. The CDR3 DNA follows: TGTGCCAGTAAGAACGGACAGATGAACACTGAAGCTTTCTTT.

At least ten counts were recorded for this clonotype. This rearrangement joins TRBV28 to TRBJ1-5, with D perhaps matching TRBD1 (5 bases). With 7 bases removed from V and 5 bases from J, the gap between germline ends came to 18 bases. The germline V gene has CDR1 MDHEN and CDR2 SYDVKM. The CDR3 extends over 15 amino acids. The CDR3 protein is CASKGRQFGDQPQHF. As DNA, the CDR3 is TGTGCCAGCAAAGGAAGACAGTTCGGGGATCAGCCCCAGCATTTT.

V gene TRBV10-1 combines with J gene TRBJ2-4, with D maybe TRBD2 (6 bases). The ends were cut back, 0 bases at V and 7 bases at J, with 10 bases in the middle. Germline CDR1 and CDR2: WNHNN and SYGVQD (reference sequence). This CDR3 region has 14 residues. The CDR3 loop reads CASSESRDFNIQYF. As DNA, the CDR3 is TGCGCCAGCAGTGAGTCTCGGGACTTCAACATTCAGTACTTC.

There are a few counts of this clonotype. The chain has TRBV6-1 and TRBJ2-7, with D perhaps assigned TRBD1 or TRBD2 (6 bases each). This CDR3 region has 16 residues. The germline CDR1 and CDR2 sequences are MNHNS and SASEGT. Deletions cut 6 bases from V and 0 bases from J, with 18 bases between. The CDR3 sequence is CASRIGGIRNSYEQYF. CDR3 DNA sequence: TGTGCCAGCAGAATAGGGGGGATTCGGAACTCCTACGAGCAGTACTTC.